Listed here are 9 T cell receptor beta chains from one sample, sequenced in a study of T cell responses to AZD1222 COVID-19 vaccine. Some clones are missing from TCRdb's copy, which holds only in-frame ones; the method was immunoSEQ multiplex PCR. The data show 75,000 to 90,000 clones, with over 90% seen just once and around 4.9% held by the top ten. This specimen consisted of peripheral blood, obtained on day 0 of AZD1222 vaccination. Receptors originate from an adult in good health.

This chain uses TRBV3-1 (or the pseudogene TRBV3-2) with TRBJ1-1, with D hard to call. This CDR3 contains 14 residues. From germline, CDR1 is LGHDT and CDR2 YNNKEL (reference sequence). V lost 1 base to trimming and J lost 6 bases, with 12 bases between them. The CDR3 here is CASSQAGFYSEAFF. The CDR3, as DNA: TGTGCCAGCAGCCAAGCAGGTTTCTACTCTGAAGCTTTCTTT.

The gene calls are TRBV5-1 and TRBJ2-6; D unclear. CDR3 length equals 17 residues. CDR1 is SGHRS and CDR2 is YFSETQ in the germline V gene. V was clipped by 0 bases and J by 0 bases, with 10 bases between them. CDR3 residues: CASSLGRVPSGANVLTF. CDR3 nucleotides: TGCGCCAGCAGCTTGGGTCGGGTCCCCTCTGGGGCCAACGTCCTGACTTTC.

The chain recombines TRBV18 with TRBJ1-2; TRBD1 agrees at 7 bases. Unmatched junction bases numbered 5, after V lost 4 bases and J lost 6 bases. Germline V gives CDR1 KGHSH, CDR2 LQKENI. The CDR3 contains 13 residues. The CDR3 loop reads CASSRTGEDGYTF. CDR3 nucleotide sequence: TGTGCCAGCTCACGTACAGGGGAGGATGGCTACACCTTC.

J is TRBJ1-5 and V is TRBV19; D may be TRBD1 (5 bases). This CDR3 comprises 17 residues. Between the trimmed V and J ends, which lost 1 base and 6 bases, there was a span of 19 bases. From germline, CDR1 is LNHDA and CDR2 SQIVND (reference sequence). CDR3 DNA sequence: TGTGCCAGTAGTATAGTGAGAGGGACCTTCGAACTTCAGCCCCAGCATTTT. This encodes CASSIVRGTFELQPQHF.

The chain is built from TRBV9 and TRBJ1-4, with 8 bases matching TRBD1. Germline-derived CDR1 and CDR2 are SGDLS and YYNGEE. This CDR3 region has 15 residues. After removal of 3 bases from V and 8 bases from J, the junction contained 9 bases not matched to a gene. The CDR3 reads CASSASDRGGEKLFF. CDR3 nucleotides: TGTGCCAGCAGCGCCTCCGACAGGGGAGGCGAAAAACTGTTTTTT.

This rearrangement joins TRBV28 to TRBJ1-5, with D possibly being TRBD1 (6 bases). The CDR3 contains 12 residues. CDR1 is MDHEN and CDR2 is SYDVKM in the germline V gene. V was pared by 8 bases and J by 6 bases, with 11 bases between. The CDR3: CASDRPRQPQHF. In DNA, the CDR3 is TGTGCCAGCGACAGGCCTCGTCAGCCCCAGCATTTT.

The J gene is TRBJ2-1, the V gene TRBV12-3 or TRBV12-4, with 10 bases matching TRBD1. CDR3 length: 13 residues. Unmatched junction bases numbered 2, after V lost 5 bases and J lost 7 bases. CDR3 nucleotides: TGTGCCAGCAGTAGACAGGGGGCAAATGAGCAGTTCTTC. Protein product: CASSRQGANEQFF.

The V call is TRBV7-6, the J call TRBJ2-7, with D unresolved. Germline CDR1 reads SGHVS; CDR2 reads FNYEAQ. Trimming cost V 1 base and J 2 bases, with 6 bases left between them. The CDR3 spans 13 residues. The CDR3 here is CASSLGVTYEQYF. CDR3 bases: TGTGCCAGCAGCTTAGGGGTAACCTACGAGCAGTACTTC.

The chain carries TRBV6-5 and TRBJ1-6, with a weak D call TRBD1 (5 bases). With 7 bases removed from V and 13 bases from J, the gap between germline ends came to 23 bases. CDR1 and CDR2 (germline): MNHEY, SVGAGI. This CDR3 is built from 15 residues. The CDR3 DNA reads TGTGCCAGCATAGAAGAAGGCAGGGTAGTCGGGCCCCTCCACTTT. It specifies CASIEEGRVVGPLHF.